This section outlines one T cell receptor (beta chain) sequence together with its context. The antigen is unknown. Repertoires were generated with immunoSEQ multiplex PCR, while TCRdb's copy carries only in-frame clones and drops some. The sample has roughly 34,000 clones; roughly 87% are singletons. The germline V gene encodes CDR1 SGHTA and CDR2 FQGNSA. The CDR3 contains 16 residues. The V end was cut by 8 bases, the J end by 0 bases, with 18 bases between. Regarding time point: time of PML onset. This sample is part of a study of multiple sclerosis patients with progressive multifocal leukoencephalopathy. Study-wide points: Preferential TRBV-TRBJ pairings or common gene usage were not detected at PML.

The sample consisted of PBMCs, taken from a patient treated with natalizumab. The rearrangement joins TRBV7-2 to TRBJ2-3, with D possibly being TRBD2 (5 bases). The source is a human donor with progressive multifocal leukoencephalopathy. The CDR3 DNA reads TGTGCCAGCCGTCGGAGGCCTTTCCCTAGCACAGATACGCAGTATTTT. Amino acid sequence: CASRRRPFPSTDTQYF.